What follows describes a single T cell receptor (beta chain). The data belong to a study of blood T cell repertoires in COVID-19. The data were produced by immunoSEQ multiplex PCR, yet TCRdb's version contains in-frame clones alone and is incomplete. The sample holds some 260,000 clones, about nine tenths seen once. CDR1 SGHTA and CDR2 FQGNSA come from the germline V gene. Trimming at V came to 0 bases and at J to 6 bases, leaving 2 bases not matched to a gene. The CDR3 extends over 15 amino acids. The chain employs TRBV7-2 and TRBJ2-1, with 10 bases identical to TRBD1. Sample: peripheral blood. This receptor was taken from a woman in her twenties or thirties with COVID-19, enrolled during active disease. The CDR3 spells CASSLARTGGNEQFF. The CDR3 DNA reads TGTGCCAGCAGCTTAGCGCGGACAGGGGGCAATGAGCAGTTCTTC.